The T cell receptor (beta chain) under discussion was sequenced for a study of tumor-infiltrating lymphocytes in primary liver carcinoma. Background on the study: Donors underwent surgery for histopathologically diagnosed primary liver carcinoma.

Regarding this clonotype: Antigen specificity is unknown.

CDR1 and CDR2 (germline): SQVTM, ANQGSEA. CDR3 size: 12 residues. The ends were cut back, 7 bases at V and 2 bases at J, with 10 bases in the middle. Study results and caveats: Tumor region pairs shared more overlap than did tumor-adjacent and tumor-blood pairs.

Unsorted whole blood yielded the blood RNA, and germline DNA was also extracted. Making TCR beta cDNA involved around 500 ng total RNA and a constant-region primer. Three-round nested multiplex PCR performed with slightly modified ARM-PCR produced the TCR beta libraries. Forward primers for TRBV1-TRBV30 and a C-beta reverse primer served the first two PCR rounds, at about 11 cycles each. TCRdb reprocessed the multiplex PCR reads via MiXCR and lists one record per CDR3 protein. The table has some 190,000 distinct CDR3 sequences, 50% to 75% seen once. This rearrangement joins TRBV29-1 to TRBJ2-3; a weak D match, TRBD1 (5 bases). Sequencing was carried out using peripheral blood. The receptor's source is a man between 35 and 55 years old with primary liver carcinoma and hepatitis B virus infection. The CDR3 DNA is TGCAGCGCTCAGGGTAACACAGATACGCAGTATTTT. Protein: CSAQGNTDTQYF.